A single count supports the clone carrying this TCR beta chain. Its antigen is not known. Vbeta (60) and Jbeta (13) primers were used in the PCR. Using immunoSEQ multiplex PCR, the repertoire was profiled, and TCRdb retains in-frame clones only, with some absent. Here the sample spans approximately 100,000 clones, around three quarters being singletons. The sample comes from a study of cytomegalovirus exposure and HLA in healthy donors. Findings and limits, study-wide: As was reported, the classifier diagnosed cytomegalovirus status with high specificity and sensitivity. It was taken for granted in presence/absence analyses that sequencing depth across donors was roughly uniform. Owing to their indistinguishability, certain V segments, notably TRBV6-2 and TRBV6-3, were excluded. The study flagged fewer than 200 TCR beta chains as cytomegalovirus-associated.

Germline lookup yields CDR1 SGHRS and CDR2 YFSETQ. The trim removed 7 bases at V and 2 bases at J, leaving 1 base unmatched. The CDR3 is made up of 12 amino acids. The sample comprised PBMCs. V gene TRBV5-1 combines with J gene TRBJ2-7, with TRBD1 matching over 9 bases. This clonotype was sampled from a woman in her fifties or sixties in good health and CMV-seropositive. The CDR3 sequence: CASRDRAYEQYF. The CDR3 nucleotides are TGCGCCAGCCGGGACAGGGCCTACGAGCAGTACTTC.